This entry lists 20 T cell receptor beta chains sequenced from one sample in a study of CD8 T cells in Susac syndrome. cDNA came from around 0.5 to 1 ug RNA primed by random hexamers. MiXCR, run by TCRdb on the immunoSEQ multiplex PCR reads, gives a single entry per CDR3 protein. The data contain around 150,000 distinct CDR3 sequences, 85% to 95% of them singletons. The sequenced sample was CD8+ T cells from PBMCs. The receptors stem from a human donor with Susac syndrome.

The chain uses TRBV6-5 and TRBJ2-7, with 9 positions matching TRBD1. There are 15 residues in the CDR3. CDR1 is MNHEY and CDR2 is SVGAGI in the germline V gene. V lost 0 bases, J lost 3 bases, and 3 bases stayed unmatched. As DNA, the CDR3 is TGTGCCAGCAGTTACTCGGGGGACAGGGTCTACGAGCAGTACTTC. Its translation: CASSYSGDRVYEQYF.

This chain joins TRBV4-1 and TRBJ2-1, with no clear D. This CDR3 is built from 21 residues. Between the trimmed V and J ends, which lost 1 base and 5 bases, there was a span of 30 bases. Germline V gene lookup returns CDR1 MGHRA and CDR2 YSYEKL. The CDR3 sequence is CASSQANTGLNSLFPHNEQFF. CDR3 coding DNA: TGCGCCAGCAGCCAAGCCAATACCGGGCTAAACAGCTTATTCCCCCACAATGAGCAGTTCTTC.

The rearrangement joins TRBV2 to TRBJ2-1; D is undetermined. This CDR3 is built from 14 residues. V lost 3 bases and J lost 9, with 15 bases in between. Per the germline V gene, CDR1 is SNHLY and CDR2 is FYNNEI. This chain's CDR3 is CASSDVSSTSEQFF. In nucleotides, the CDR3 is TGTGCCAGCAGTGATGTTAGTTCTACAAGTGAGCAGTTCTTC. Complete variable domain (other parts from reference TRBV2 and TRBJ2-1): EPEVTQTPSHQVTQMGQEVILRCVPISNHLYFYWYRQILGQKVEFLVSFYNNEISEKSEIFDDQFSVERPDGSNFTLKIRSTKLEDSAMYFCASSDVSSTSEQFFGPGTRLTVL.

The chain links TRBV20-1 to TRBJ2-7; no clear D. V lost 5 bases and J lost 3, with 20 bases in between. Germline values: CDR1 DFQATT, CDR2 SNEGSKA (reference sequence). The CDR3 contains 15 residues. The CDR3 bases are TGCAGTGCTTTGACGTACACCGAAGTGGGCTACGAGCAGTACTTC. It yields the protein CSALTYTEVGYEQYF.

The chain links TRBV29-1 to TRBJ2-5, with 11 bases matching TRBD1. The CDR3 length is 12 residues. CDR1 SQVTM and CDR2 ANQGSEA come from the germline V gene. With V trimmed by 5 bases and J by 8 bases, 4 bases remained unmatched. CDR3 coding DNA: TGCAGCGTTCACGGGACAGGGGGAACCCAGTACTTC. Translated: CSVHGTGGTQYF.

In nucleotides, the CDR3 is TGTGCCAGCAGTTCGAATAGCAATCAGCCCCAGCATTTT. Translation: CASSSNSNQPQHF. The V call is TRBV6-5, the J call TRBJ1-5; D uncertain. V lost 4 bases to trimming and J lost 0 bases, with 4 bases between them. The CDR3 sequence is 13 residues long. Germline CDR1 reads MNHEY; CDR2 reads SVGAGI.

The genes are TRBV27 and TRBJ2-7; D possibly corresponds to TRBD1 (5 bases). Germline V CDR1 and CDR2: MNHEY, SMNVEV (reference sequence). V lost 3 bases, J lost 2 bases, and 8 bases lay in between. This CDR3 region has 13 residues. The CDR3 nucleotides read TGTGCCAGCAGTTTGCAGGGCCCCTACGAGCAGTACTTC. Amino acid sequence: CASSLQGPYEQYF.

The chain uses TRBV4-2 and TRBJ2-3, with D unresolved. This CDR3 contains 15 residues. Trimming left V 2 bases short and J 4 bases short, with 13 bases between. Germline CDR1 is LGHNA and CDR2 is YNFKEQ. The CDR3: CASSQSIGYADTQYF. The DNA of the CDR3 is TGTGCCAGCAGCCAATCCATTGGGTACGCAGATACGCAGTATTTT.

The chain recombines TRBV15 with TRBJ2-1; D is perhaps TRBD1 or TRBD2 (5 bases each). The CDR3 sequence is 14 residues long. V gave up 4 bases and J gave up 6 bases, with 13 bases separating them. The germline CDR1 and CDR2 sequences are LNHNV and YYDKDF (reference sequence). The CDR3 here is CATSNPRDLNEQFF. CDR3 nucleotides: TGTGCCACCAGCAATCCGAGGGACCTCAATGAGCAGTTCTTC.

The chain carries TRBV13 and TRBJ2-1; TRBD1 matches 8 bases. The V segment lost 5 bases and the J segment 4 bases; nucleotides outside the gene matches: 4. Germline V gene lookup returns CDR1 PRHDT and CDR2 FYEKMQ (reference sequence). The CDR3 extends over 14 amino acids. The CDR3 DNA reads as TGTGCCAGCAGCCGGCGGGACAGGTACAATGAGCAGTTCTTC. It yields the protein CASSRRDRYNEQFF.

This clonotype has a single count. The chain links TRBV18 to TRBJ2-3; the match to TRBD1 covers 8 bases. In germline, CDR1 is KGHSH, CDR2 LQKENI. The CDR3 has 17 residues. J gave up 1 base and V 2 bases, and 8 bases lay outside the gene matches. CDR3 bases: TGTGCCAGCTCACCATTAGGGGGACAGGCCCGCACAGATACGCAGTATTTT. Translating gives CASSPLGGQARTDTQYF.

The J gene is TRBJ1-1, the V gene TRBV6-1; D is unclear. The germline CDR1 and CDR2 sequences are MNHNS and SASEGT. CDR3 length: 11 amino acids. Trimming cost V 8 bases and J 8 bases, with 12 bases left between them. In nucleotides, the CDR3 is TGTGCCAGCCGGACCGACGTGGAAGCTTTCTTT. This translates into CASRTDVEAFF.

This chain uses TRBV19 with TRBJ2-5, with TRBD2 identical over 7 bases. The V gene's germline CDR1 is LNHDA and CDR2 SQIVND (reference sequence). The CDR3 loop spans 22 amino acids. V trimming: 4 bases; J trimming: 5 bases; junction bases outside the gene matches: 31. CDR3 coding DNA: TGTGCCAGTAGTAAAGATGGTGAGGTTGGCCTTACTCTAGCGGTCGAAGCGGAGACCCAGTACTTC. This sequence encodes CASSKDGEVGLTLAVEAETQYF.

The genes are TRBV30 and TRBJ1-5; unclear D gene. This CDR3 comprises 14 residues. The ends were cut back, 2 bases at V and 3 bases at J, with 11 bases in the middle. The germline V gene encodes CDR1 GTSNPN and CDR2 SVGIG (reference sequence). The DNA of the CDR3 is TGTGCCTGGAGTCTAACCGGGTCCAATCAGCCCCAGCATTTT. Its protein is CAWSLTGSNQPQHF.

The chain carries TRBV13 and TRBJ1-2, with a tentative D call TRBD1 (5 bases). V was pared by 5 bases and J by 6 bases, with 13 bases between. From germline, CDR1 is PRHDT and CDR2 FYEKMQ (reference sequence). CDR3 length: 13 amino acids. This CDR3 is CASSILGGHGYTF. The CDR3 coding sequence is TGTGCCAGCAGCATACTTGGGGGACATGGCTACACCTTC.

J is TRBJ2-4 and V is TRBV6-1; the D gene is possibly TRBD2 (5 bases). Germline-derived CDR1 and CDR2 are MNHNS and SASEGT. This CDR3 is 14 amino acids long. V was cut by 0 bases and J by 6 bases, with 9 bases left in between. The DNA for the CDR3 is TGTGCCAGCAGTGAAGCCGGGGTTGGAAACATTCAGTACTTC. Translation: CASSEAGVGNIQYF.

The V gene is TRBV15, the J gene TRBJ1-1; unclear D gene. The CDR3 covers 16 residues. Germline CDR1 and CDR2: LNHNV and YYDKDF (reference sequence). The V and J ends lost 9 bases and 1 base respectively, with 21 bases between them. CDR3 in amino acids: CATTGPKEVSNTEAFF. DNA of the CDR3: TGTGCCACTACCGGTCCGAAAGAGGTTTCGAACACTGAAGCTTTCTTT.

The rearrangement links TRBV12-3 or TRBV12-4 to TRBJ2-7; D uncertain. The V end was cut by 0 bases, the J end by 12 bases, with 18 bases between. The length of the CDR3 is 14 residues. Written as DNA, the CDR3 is TGTGCCAGCAGTTTAGCAGTGGAACCCCTCCCGAGGTACTTC. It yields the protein CASSLAVEPLPRYF.

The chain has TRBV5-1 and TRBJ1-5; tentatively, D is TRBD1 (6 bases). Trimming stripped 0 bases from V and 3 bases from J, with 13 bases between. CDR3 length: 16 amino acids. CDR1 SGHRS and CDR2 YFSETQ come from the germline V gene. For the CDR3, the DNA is TGCGCCAGCAGCTTGGGGACAGCAACTCCCAATCAGCCCCAGCATTTT. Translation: CASSLGTATPNQPQHF.

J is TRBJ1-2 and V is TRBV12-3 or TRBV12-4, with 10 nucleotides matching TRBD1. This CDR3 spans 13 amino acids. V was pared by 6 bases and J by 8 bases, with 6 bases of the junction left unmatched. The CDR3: CASSPDRGRGYTF. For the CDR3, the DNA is TGTGCCAGCAGCCCCGACAGGGGGCGGGGCTACACCTTC.